These T cell receptor beta chains were read from a single sample in a study of T cell responses to AZD1222 COVID-19 vaccine. Assay used: immunoSEQ multiplex PCR; TCRdb lists only in-frame clones, some missing. The top ten clones hold 5% to 7.5% of a sample with roughly 93,000 clones, roughly 85% of them seen once. The source material was peripheral blood, sampled on day 0 of AZD1222 vaccination. These receptors all come from an adult in good health. The CDR3 runs from the conserved cysteine through the conserved F or W. The order of the fields is CDR3 length, D gene, clone size, J gene, V gene, CDR3 protein, CDR3 DNA. The D gene is left open where the match is weak. Not every row has a clone size; where given, it reads once, few, many or a size class.

>14|-|-|TRBJ2-3|TRBV6-5
CASSRGAATDTQYF
TGTGCCAGCAGTCGCGGGGCGGCAACAGATACGCAGTATTTT
>14|-|-|TRBJ2-3|TRBV3-1/TRBV3-2
CASSHRRTADTQYF
TGTGCCAGCAGCCACCGACGTACCGCAGATACGCAGTATTTT
>13|-|-|TRBJ2-5|TRBV7-2
CASSLQTLETQYF
TGTGCCAGCAGCTTACAGACTCTGGAGACCCAGTACTTC
>13|-|-|TRBJ2-5|TRBV7-2
CASSFDRQETQYF
TGTGCCAGCAGCTTCGACAGGCAAGAGACCCAGTACTTC
>16|TRBD1|-|TRBJ2-7|TRBV16
CASSQFGGTGVSEQYF
TGTGCCAGCAGCCAATTTGGCGGGACAGGGGTATCCGAGCAGTACTTC
>13|TRBD1|-|TRBJ2-1|TRBV5-1
CASRKGARDEQFF
TGCGCCAGCAGAAAGGGGGCCCGTGATGAGCAGTTCTTC
>13|-|-|TRBJ2-5|TRBV6-1
CASSEVGKETQYF
TGTGCCAGCAGTGAAGTGGGGAAGGAGACCCAGTACTTC
>15|TRBD1|-|TRBJ1-3|TRBV5-5
CASKLQGVSGNTIYF
TGTGCCAGCAAGTTACAGGGGGTCTCTGGAAACACCATATATTTT
>15|TRBD2|-|TRBJ2-3|TRBV7-2
CASSYIAGGGDTQYF
TGTGCCAGCAGCTACATAGCGGGGGGCGGGGATACGCAGTATTTT
>12|TRBD2|-|TRBJ2-1|TRBV18
CASSPGTSVLFF
TGTGCCAGCTCACCTGGGACTAGCGTTTTGTTCTTC
>16|TRBD1|-|TRBJ1-5|TRBV2
CASSAGQGASNQPQHF
TGTGCCAGCAGTGCAGGACAGGGTGCTAGCAATCAGCCCCAGCATTTT
>15|TRBD1|once|TRBJ2-2|TRBV11-2
CASSLDPDRPRGLFF
TGTGCCAGCAGCTTAGACCCGGACAGGCCTAGGGGGCTGTTTTTT
>13|-|-|TRBJ1-3|TRBV11-3
CASSQDSGNTIYF
TGTGCCAGCAGCCAGGACTCTGGAAACACCATATATTTT
>13|-|-|TRBJ2-2|TRBV7-8
CASSFSGSGELFF
TGTGCCAGCAGCTTTAGCGGTTCCGGGGAGCTGTTTTTT
>13|-|-|TRBJ1-1|TRBV6-1
CASSGQENTEAFF
TGTGCCAGCAGTGGACAGGAGAACACTGAAGCTTTCTTT
>14|TRBD1|-|TRBJ2-7|TRBV2
CASSEGGTGVEQYF
TGTGCCAGCAGTGAAGGAGGGACAGGGGTCGAGCAGTACTTC
>15|-|few|TRBJ1-2|TRBV5-1
CASSSPDGYNYGYTF
TGCGCCAGCAGCTCGCCTGACGGCTATAACTATGGCTACACCTTC
>14|-|few|TRBJ2-5|TRBV30
CAWMEGDRKGTQYF
TGTGCCTGGATGGAAGGAGACAGAAAAGGGACCCAGTACTTC
>15|-|-|TRBJ2-5|TRBV4-3
CASSQDRGTQETQYF
TGCGCCAGCAGCCAAGATAGGGGGACCCAAGAGACCCAGTACTTC
>18|-|once|TRBJ2-7|TRBV6-1
CASSALRDPGPYSYEQYF
TGTGCCAGCAGTGCTCTCCGGGACCCGGGACCTTACTCCTACGAGCAGTACTTC
>16|TRBD2|-|TRBJ2-2|TRBV30
CAWSVWAGAHTGELFF
TGTGCCTGGAGTGTATGGGCGGGAGCCCACACCGGGGAGCTGTTTTTT
>14|-|-|TRBJ1-6|TRBV4-2
CASSQEGSNSPLHF
TGTGCCAGCAGCCAAGAAGGCAGTAATTCACCCCTCCACTTT
>12|-|-|TRBJ2-3|TRBV18
CASSPNRDTQYF
TGTGCCAGCTCCCCCAACCGGGATACGCAGTATTTT
>11|-|-|TRBJ2-7|TRBV2
CASKQSYEQYF
TGTGCCAGCAAACAATCCTACGAGCAGTACTTC
>15|TRBD2|few|TRBJ2-1|TRBV5-8
CASIGLGTSGNEQFF
TGTGCCAGCATAGGTCTAGGGACTAGCGGCAATGAGCAGTTCTTC
>15|-|-|TRBJ1-5|TRBV9
CASSVGNSLNQPQHF
TGTGCCAGCAGCGTCGGGAACAGTCTTAATCAGCCCCAGCATTTT
>13|TRBD1|-|TRBJ1-3|TRBV29-1
CSALRGTGGTIYF
TGCAGCGCCCTGAGGGGGACAGGCGGCACCATATATTTT
>14|TRBD1|-|TRBJ1-4|TRBV5-1
CASSLGQGNEKLFF
TGCGCCAGCAGCTTGGGACAGGGGAATGAAAAACTGTTTTTT
>12|-|-|TRBJ1-3|TRBV30
CAWSYSGNTIYF
TGTGCCTGGAGTTACTCTGGAAACACCATATATTTT
>15|-|-|TRBJ2-7|TRBV5-1
CASSHNRDTNYEQYF
TGCGCCAGCAGCCACAACCGGGACACTAACTACGAGCAGTACTTC
>13|TRBD1|many|TRBJ2-3|TRBV2
CASSEAQGGTQYF
TGTGCCAGCAGTGAAGCCCAAGGGGGCACGCAGTATTTT
>18|TRBD1|-|TRBJ1-4|TRBV9
CASSVGPGQGLRNEKLFF
TGTGCCAGCAGCGTAGGACCGGGACAGGGCCTTAGAAATGAAAAACTGTTTTTT
>13|-|-|TRBJ2-7|TRBV30
CAWTKRAWYEQYF
TGTGCCTGGACTAAGCGGGCGTGGTACGAGCAGTACTTC
>15|TRBD2|-|TRBJ2-3|TRBV5-1
CASSSTSVHTDTQYF
TGCGCCAGCAGCTCCACTAGCGTTCACACAGATACGCAGTATTTT
>15|-|-|TRBJ1-1|TRBV2
CASSLKGLRNTEAFF
TGTGCCAGCAGTCTTAAGGGGTTGAGGAACACTGAAGCTTTCTTT
>15|TRBD2|-|TRBJ2-1|TRBV27
CASSFGGFSYNEQFF
TGTGCCAGCAGTTTCGGGGGGTTCTCCTACAATGAGCAGTTCTTC
>15|-|-|TRBJ1-6|TRBV10-3
CAISDDRLEGSPLHF
TGTGCCATCAGTGACGACAGGCTCGAAGGTTCACCCCTCCACTTT
>13|-|-|TRBJ2-5|TRBV19
CATQGGGQETQYF
TGTGCCACCCAAGGGGGGGGCCAAGAGACCCAGTACTTC
>14|-|once|TRBJ1-2|TRBV2
CASSEVGGGYGYTF
TGTGCCAGCAGTGAAGTAGGAGGGGGCTATGGCTACACCTTC
>13|TRBD1|-|TRBJ1-2|TRBV12-3/TRBV12-4
CASSSDRGDGYTF
TGTGCCAGCAGTTCGGACAGGGGCGATGGCTACACCTTC
>14|TRBD1|many|TRBJ2-7|TRBV25-1
CASSLRDSSYEQYF
TGTGCCAGCAGTCTCCGGGACAGCTCCTACGAGCAGTACTTC
>12|TRBD1|-|TRBJ2-7|TRBV29-1
CSVQDRGREQYF
TGCAGCGTTCAAGACAGGGGGCGCGAGCAGTACTTC